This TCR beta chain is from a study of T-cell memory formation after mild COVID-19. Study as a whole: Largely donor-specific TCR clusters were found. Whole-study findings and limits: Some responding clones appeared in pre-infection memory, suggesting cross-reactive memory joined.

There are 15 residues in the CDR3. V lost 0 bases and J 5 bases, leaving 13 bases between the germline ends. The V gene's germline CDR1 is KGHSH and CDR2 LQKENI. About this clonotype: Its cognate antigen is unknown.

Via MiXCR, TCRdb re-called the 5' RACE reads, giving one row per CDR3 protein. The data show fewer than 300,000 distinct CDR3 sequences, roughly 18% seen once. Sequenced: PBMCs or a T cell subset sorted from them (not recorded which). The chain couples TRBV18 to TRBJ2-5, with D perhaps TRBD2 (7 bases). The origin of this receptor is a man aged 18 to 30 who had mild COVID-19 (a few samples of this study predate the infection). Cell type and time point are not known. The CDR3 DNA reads TGTGCCAGCTCACCACCTGCGGGGGCGCGGGAGACCCAGTACTTC. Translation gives CASSPPAGARETQYF.